The 22 T cell receptor beta chains below were found in one sample sequenced in a study of OX40 agonist ivuxolimab in advanced cancers. TCRdb keeps only in-frame clones here, not all; method: immunoSEQ multiplex PCR. The repertoire has some 80,000 clones, over 85% of them found once; the top ten carry around 21%. The sequencing used CD4+ or CD8+ T cells sorted from blood, collected in a trial of the OX40 agonist ivuxolimab. The receptors come from an adult with an advanced solid tumor such as melanoma, head and neck, liver or kidney cancer.

This chain connects TRBV7-2 to TRBJ2-1; D is uncertain. The CDR3 runs 19 residues. Germline V gene data show CDR1 as SGHTA and CDR2 as FQGNSA. V lost 3 bases, J lost 0 bases, and 21 bases lay in between. The CDR3 spells CASSLLVNSPRSSYNEQFF. In nucleotides, the CDR3 is TGTGCCAGCAGCTTGCTCGTCAACAGTCCCCGGAGCTCCTACAATGAGCAGTTCTTC.

The V gene is TRBV27, the J gene TRBJ2-2; D is unresolved. V was trimmed by 6 bases and J by 0 bases, leaving 8 bases between them. This CDR3 has 14 residues. The germline gives CDR1 MNHEY, CDR2 SMNVEV (reference sequence). The CDR3 protein is CASRPTSNTGELFF. The CDR3 nucleotides are TGTGCCAGCAGACCGACATCGAACACCGGGGAGCTGTTTTTT.

This chain uses TRBV19 with TRBJ1-5, with D unresolved. Trimming removed 5 bases from V and 7 bases from J, with 12 bases in between. CDR3 length equals 13 residues. Per germline, CDR1 LNHDA and CDR2 SQIVND (reference sequence). CDR3 protein: CASSPHDGQPQHF. The CDR3 bases are TGTGCCAGTAGTCCCCATGACGGCCAGCCCCAGCATTTT. Variable domain in full (rest from reference TRBV19 and TRBJ1-5): DGGITQSPKYLFRKEGQNVTLSCEQNLNHDAMYWYRQDPGQGLRLIYYSQIVNDFQKGDIAEGYSVSREKKESFPLTVTSAQKNPTAFYLCASSPHDGQPQHFGDGTRLSIL.

The chain couples TRBV27 to TRBJ2-1, with TRBD2 as a possible D gene (5 bases). The CDR3 has 15 residues. The germline CDR1 and CDR2 sequences are MNHEY and SMNVEV (reference sequence). Between the trimmed V and J ends, which lost 2 bases and 8 bases, there was a span of 16 bases. CDR3 residues: CASSLSGRFRYEQFF. Here the CDR3 DNA reads TGTGCCAGCAGTTTAAGTGGGAGATTCCGGTATGAGCAGTTCTTC.

The chain recombines TRBV14 with TRBJ2-7; a weak D match, TRBD1 (6 bases). The CDR3 has 17 residues. CDR1 is SGHDN and CDR2 is FVKESK in the germline V gene. V gave up 1 base and J gave up 1 base, with 17 bases separating them. CDR3 residues: CASSQVGVGQQSYEQYF. The CDR3 nucleotides are TGTGCCAGCAGCCAAGTGGGGGTAGGACAGCAGTCCTACGAGCAGTACTTC.

The CDR3 coding sequence is TGTGCCAGTAGTATAGATTATGGCACAGATACGCAGTATTTT. This encodes CASSIDYGTDTQYF. The genes are TRBV19 and TRBJ2-3, with D hard to call. The germline CDR1 and CDR2 sequences are LNHDA and SQIVND (reference sequence). The CDR3 loop spans 14 amino acids. V lost 0 bases to trimming and J lost 1 base, with 5 bases between them.

V usage is TRBV28 and J usage is TRBJ1-2, with 8 bases lining up with TRBD1. Germline V gives CDR1 MDHEN, CDR2 SYDVKM. There are 16 residues in the CDR3. J gave up 4 bases and V 6 bases, and 13 bases lay outside the gene matches. The CDR3 DNA sequence: TGTGCCAGCAGCCCCTTAACCCGGACAGGGTCCTATGGCTACACCTTC. Amino acid sequence: CASSPLTRTGSYGYTF.

J is TRBJ1-4 and V is TRBV4-2; TRBD1 is a possible D gene (6 bases). CDR3 length: 15 residues. Trimming removed 4 bases at V and 8 bases at J, with 17 bases between. Germline CDR1 reads LGHNA; CDR2 reads YNFKEQ. This CDR3 is CASSPGGQGSEKLFF. For the CDR3, the DNA is TGTGCCAGCAGCCCGGGGGGGCAGGGGAGCGAAAAACTGTTTTTT.

The chain combines TRBV7-9 with TRBJ2-7, with D tentatively TRBD2 (5 bases). The V gene's germline CDR1 is SEHNR and CDR2 FQNEAQ (reference sequence). V was pared by 5 bases and J by 1 base, with 9 bases between. This CDR3 is built from 13 residues. CDR3 in amino acids: CASSLRGSYEQYF. DNA of the CDR3: TGTGCCAGCAGCCTACGCGGGTCCTACGAGCAGTACTTC.

This chain's CDR3 is CATSRDYTGEDNQPQHF. DNA of the CDR3: TGTGCCACCAGCAGAGATTACACAGGGGAAGACAATCAGCCCCAGCATTTT. The rearrangement joins TRBV15 to TRBJ1-5; TRBD1 matches at 7 bases. J lost 3 bases, V lost 0 bases, and 8 bases had no gene match. The CDR3 spans 17 residues. Germline V CDR1 and CDR2: LNHNV, YYDKDF (reference sequence).

In this sample, this clone turned up once. V gene TRBV19 combines with J gene TRBJ2-3; perhaps TRBD2 as D (6 bases). Trimming took 4 bases from V and 0 from J, leaving 17 bases between them. Germline V CDR1 and CDR2: LNHDA, SQIVND (reference sequence). The length of the CDR3 is 17 residues. This CDR3 is CASSTVGTGVSTDTQYF. The CDR3 DNA reads TGTGCCAGTAGTACCGTGGGGACGGGGGTTAGCACAGATACGCAGTATTTT.

This chain connects TRBV27 to TRBJ1-1, with D perhaps TRBD1 (5 bases). CDR1 and CDR2 from the germline V gene are MNHEY and SMNVEV (reference sequence). V lost 6 bases and J lost 8, with 13 bases in between. CDR3 length equals 12 residues. The CDR3 loop reads CASRGPRLEAFF. As DNA, the CDR3 is TGTGCCAGCAGGGGGCCCCGATTGGAAGCTTTCTTT.

J is TRBJ1-1 and V is TRBV10-3; D is unclear. The V and J ends lost 6 bases and 0 bases respectively, with 8 bases between them. Germline values: CDR1 ENHRY, CDR2 SYGVKD. This CDR3 comprises 13 residues. In DNA, the CDR3 is TGTGCCATCAGGGTGGAAATGAACACTGAAGCTTTCTTT. It yields the protein CAIRVEMNTEAFF.

The J gene is TRBJ1-1, the V gene TRBV7-2, with 7 bases identical to TRBD1. Germline CDR1 reads SGHTA; CDR2 reads FQGNSA. The V gene end was trimmed by 4 bases and the J gene end by 0 bases; junction bases not matched to a gene: 8. CDR3 length: 16 amino acids. The CDR3 sequence: CASSSEGAPMNTEAFF. In nucleotides, the CDR3 is TGTGCCAGCAGCTCCGAGGGGGCTCCCATGAACACTGAAGCTTTCTTT.

The chain combines TRBV13 with TRBJ1-1; TRBD1 matches at 7 bases. J gave up 7 bases and V 1 base, and 3 bases lay outside the gene matches. The CDR3 extends over 13 amino acids. Germline values: CDR1 PRHDT, CDR2 FYEKMQ (reference sequence). In DNA form, the CDR3 reads TGTGCCAGCAGCTTAGCAGGGGGGGTTGAAGCTTTCTTT. This translates into CASSLAGGVEAFF. Filled out from reference TRBV13 and TRBJ1-1, the complete variable domain reads AAGVIQSPRHLIKEKRETATLKCYPIPRHDTVYWYQQGPGQDPQFLISFYEKMQSDKGSIPDRFSAQQFSDYHSELNMSSLELGDSALYFCASSLAGGVEAFFGQGTRLTVV.

The chain recombines TRBV6-1 with TRBJ2-3; unclear D gene. The germline V gene encodes CDR1 MNHNS and CDR2 SASEGT. V was cut by 4 bases and J by 5 bases, with 4 bases left in between. The CDR3 has 11 amino acids. This chain's CDR3 is CASSVLDTQYF. CDR3 DNA sequence: TGTGCCAGCAGTGTATTAGATACGCAGTATTTT.

The J gene is TRBJ1-1, the V gene TRBV11-2, with 7 bases identical to TRBD1. In germline, CDR1 is SGHAT, CDR2 FQNNGV. The J segment lost 1 base and the V segment lost 1 base, leaving 3 bases of the junction unmatched. CDR3 length: 15 residues. The CDR3 sequence: CASSLGTGTNTEAFF. CDR3 coding DNA: TGTGCCAGCAGCTTAGGGACAGGAACGAACACTGAAGCTTTCTTT.

On this clone: Additional DNA sequences in this sample encode the identical CDR3. The chain links TRBV5-1 to TRBJ2-7; possibly TRBD1 for D (6 bases). V lost 4 bases and J lost 1, with 9 bases in between. Germline V gene lookup returns CDR1 SGHRS and CDR2 YFSETQ. The CDR3 extends over 13 amino acids. The CDR3 loop is CASSPDSSYEQYF. The CDR3 DNA reads as TGCGCCAGCAGCCCGGACAGTTCCTACGAGCAGTACTTC.

The V call is TRBV7-6, the J call TRBJ2-1, with 9 nucleotides matching TRBD2. This CDR3 comprises 17 residues. V trimming: 1 base; J trimming: 4 bases; junction bases outside the gene matches: 8. The V gene's germline CDR1 is SGHVS and CDR2 FNYEAQ. The CDR3 DNA is TGTGCCAGCAGCTTAGATACCCCAGCGGGAGGTTACAATGAGCAGTTCTTC. This encodes CASSLDTPAGGYNEQFF.

V is TRBV5-1 and J is TRBJ2-3; no reliable D call. The CDR3 covers 15 residues. Trimming removed 0 bases at V and 0 bases at J, with 8 bases between. The germline V gene has CDR1 SGHRS and CDR2 YFSETQ. The CDR3 nucleotides read TGCGCCAGCAGCTTGGCAACGGCTAGCACAGATACGCAGTATTTT. Translated: CASSLATASTDTQYF.

The V and J genes are TRBV10-3 and TRBJ1-6; D gene uncertain. V was clipped by 4 bases and J by 5 bases, with 9 bases between them. The CDR3 sequence is 14 residues long. Germline lookup yields CDR1 ENHRY and CDR2 SYGVKD. The CDR3: CAISARENNSPLHF. CDR3 coding DNA: TGTGCCATCAGTGCGCGGGAAAATAATTCACCCCTCCACTTT.

The chain has TRBV19 and TRBJ2-3; 7 positions agree with TRBD1. V lost 10 bases and J lost 4; bases outside the gene matches: 5. The CDR3 totals 12 residues. Germline V gene data show CDR1 as LNHDA and CDR2 as SQIVND (reference sequence). The CDR3 DNA follows: TGTGCCACCAGACAGGGCCCAGATACGCAGTATTTT. Its protein is CATRQGPDTQYF.